A selection of T cell receptor beta chains follows, all from one sample in a study of vaccination and CD4 T cells after COVID-19. These TCRs are of unknown antigen specificity. TCRdb itself ran the PCR reads through MiXCR, one entry per CDR3 protein. Among 16,000 or so distinct CDR3 sequences, approximately 56% were seen once, and the ten largest hold roughly 16%. Sequencing was performed on CD4+ T cells from blood, cultured in vitro, taken about 7 months after SARS-CoV-2 vaccination. Source of these receptors: a human donor who had recovered from COVID-19. Both conserved end residues are part of each CDR3. The order of the fields is clone size, V gene, D gene, J gene, CDR3 protein, CDR3 DNA. D genes are given only for firm matches. Size is stated for part of the rows, as once, few or many counts, or as a class when the clone is expanded.

once	TRBV7-7	TRBD1	TRBJ2-5	CASSLSPTGGETQYF	TGTGCTAGCAGCTTAAGTCCCACAGGGGGAGAGACCCAGTACTTC
.	TRBV10-3	.	TRBJ2-7	CAISASKDYEQYF	TGTGCCATCAGTGCCAGCAAAGACTACGAGCAGTACTTC
.	TRBV28	TRBD1	TRBJ1-2	CASSSPPPRDRGAYGYTF	TGTGCCAGCAGTTCCCCCCCTCCGAGGGACAGGGGTGCCTATGGCTACACCTTC
few	TRBV19	.	TRBJ2-3	CASSIAVSGDTQYF	TGTGCCAGTAGTATTGCGGTCTCGGGGGATACGCAGTATTTT
few	TRBV6-1	TRBD1	TRBJ2-7	CASRTYRQGNYEQYF	TGTGCCAGCAGGACCTACCGACAGGGGAACTACGAGCAGTACTTC
few	TRBV6-1	TRBD2	TRBJ2-5	CASSDLAGYETQYF	TGTGCCAGCAGTGATTTAGCGGGGTATGAGACCCAGTACTTC
few	TRBV6-1	.	TRBJ1-2	CASSTGGLPYGYTF	TGTGCCAGCAGTACGGGGGGGCTCCCCTATGGCTACACCTTC
few	TRBV20-1	.	TRBJ1-2	CSARNLNYGYTF	TGCAGTGCTAGAAACTTGAACTATGGCTACACCTTC
.	TRBV27	TRBD2	TRBJ2-7	CASSFPGLAGGLNSYEQYF	TGTGCCAGCAGTTTTCCGGGACTAGCGGGAGGACTGAACTCCTACGAGCAGTACTTC
.	TRBV6-1	.	TRBJ1-2	CASSEEGSYGYTF	TGTGCCAGCAGTGAGGAGGGCTCCTATGGCTACACCTTC